The T cell receptor beta chain under discussion was sequenced for a study of blood T cell repertoires in COVID-19. Study-wide background: T cells, B-cell-depleted T cells, or PBMCs provided the cDNA or gDNA that served as material.

Sequenced by immunoSEQ multiplex PCR; TCRdb stores in-frame clones only, minus some. The top ten clones hold just over 5.5% of a sample with approximately 110,000 clones, approximately 85% of them seen once. The germline V gene encodes CDR1 ENHRY and CDR2 SYGVKD. The CDR3 is made up of 15 amino acids. V was clipped by 7 bases and J by 4 bases; unmatched bases: 9. V usage is TRBV10-3 and J usage is TRBJ1-3, with 8 bases that match TRBD1. Sequencing was done on a sample of peripheral blood. This sequence was found in a woman in her fifties or sixties with COVID-19, enrolled during active disease. The CDR3 protein is CAITLTGAIGNTIYF. The CDR3 DNA reads TGTGCCATCACCCTGACAGGGGCGATAGGAAACACCATATATTTT.